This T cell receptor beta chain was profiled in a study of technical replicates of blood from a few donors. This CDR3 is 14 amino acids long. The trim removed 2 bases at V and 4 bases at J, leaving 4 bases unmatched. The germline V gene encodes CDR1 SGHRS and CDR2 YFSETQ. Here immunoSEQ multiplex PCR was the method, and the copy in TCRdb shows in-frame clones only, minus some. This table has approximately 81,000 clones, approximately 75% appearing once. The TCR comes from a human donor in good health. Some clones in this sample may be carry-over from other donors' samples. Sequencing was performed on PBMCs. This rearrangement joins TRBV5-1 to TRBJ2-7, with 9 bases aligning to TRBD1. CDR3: CASSLGDREYEQYF. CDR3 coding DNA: TGCGCCAGCAGCTTAGGGGACAGGGAATACGAGCAGTACTTC.